This T cell receptor (beta chain) was recovered during a study of PD-L1 blockade in urothelial cancer. Assay: immunoSEQ multiplex PCR; the TCRdb copy retains only in-frame clones and omits some. The sample includes about 100,000 clones, over 75% of them seen just once. The germline V and J ends were trimmed by 3 bases and 5 bases, with 16 bases remaining between them. CDR3 length: 15 amino acids. Germline-derived CDR1 and CDR2 are MNHEY and SMNVEV (reference sequence). The specimen comprised PBMCs, sampled around atezolizumab (anti-PD-L1) treatment. The chain joins TRBV27 to TRBJ1-1; no definite D call. The sequence was collected from a man aged 50 to 59 with urothelial cancer. The CDR3: CASSFSPFGETEAFF. The CDR3, as DNA: TGTGCCAGCAGTTTCTCCCCTTTCGGGGAGACTGAAGCTTTCTTT.